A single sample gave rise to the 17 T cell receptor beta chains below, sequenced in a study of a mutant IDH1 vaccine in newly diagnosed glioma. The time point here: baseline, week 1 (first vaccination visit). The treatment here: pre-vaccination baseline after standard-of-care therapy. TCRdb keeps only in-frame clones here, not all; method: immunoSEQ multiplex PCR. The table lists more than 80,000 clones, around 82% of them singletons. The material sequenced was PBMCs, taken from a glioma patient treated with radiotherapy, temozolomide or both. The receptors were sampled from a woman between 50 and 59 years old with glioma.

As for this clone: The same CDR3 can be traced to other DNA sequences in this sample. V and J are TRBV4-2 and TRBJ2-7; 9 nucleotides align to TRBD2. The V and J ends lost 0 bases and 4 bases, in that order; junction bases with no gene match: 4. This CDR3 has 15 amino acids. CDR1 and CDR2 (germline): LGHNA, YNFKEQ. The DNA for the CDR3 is TGTGCCAGCAGCCAAGAGGCGGGGGGGTTTTACGAGCAGTACTTC. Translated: CASSQEAGGFYEQYF.

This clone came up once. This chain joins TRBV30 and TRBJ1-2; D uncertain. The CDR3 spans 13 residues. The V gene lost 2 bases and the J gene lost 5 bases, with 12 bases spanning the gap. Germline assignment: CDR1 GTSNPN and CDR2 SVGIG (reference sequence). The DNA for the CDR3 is TGTGCCTGGAGTCAAAGTGGCCCGTATGGCTACACCTTC. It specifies CAWSQSGPYGYTF. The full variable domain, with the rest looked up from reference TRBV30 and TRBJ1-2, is SQTIHQWPATLVQPVGSPLSLECTVEGTSNPNLYWYRQAAGRGLQLLFYSVGIGQISSEVPQNLSASRPQDRQFILSSKKLLLSDSGFYLCAWSQSGPYGYTFGSGTRLTVV.

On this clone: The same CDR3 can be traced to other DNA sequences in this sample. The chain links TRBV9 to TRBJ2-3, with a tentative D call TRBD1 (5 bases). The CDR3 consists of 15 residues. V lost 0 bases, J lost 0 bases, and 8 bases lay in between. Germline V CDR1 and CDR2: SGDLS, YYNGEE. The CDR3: CASSVGGGSTDTQYF. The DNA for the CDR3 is TGTGCCAGCAGCGTAGGGGGCGGCAGCACAGATACGCAGTATTTT.

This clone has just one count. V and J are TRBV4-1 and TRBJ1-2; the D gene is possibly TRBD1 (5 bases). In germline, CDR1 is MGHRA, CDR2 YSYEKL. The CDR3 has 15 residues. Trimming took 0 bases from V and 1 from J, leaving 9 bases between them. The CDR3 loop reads CASSQDETDNYGYTF. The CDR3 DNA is TGCGCCAGCAGCCAAGATGAGACAGATAACTATGGCTACACCTTC.

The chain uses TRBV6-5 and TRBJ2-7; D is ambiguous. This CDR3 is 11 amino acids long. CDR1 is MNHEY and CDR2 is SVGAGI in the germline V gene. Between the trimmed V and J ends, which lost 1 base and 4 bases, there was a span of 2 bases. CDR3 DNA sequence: TGTGCCAGCAGTTACTTGTACGAGCAGTACTTC. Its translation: CASSYLYEQYF.

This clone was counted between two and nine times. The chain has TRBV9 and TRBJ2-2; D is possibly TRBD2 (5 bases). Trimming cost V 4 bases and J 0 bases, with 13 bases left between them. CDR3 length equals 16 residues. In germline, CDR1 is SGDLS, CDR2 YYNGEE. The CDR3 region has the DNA TGTGCCAGCAGCCTCCCGCGGGCCTCGAACACCGGGGAGCTGTTTTTT. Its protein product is CASSLPRASNTGELFF.

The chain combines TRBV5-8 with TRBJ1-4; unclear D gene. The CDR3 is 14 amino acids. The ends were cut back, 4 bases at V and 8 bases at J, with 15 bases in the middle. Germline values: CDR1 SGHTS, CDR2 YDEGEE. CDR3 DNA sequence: TGTGCCAGCAGCGTCCGAGGCCGGGAAGAAAAACTGTTTTTT. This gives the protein CASSVRGREEKLFF.

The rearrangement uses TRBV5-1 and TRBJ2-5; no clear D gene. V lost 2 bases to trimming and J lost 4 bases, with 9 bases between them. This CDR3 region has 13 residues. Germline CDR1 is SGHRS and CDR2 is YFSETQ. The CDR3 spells CASSLVEGETQYF. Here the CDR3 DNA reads TGCGCCAGCAGCTTAGTGGAAGGAGAGACCCAGTACTTC.

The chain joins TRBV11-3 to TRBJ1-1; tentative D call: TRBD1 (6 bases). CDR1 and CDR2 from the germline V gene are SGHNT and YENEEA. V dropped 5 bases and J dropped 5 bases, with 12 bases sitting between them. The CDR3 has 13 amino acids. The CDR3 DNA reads TGTGCCAGCAGCCGAGGGGGTGGGACTGAAGCTTTCTTT. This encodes CASSRGGGTEAFF.

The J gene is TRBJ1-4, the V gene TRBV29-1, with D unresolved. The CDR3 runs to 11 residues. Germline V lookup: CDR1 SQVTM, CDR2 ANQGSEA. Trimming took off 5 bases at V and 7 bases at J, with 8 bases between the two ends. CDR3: CSVFKGEKLFF. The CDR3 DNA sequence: TGCAGCGTTTTTAAAGGTGAAAAACTGTTTTTT. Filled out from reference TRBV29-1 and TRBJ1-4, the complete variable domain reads SAVISQKPSRDICQRGTSLTIQCQVDSQVTMMFWYRQQPGQSLTLIATANQGSEATYESGFVIDKFPISRPNLTFSTLTVSNMSPEDSSIYLCSVFKGEKLFFGSGTQLSVL.

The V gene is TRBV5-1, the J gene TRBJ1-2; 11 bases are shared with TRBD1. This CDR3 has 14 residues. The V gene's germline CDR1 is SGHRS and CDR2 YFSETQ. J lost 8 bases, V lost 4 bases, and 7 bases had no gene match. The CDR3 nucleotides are TGCGCCAGCAGCGCCACCGGGACAGGGGGAGGCTACACCTTC. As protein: CASSATGTGGGYTF.

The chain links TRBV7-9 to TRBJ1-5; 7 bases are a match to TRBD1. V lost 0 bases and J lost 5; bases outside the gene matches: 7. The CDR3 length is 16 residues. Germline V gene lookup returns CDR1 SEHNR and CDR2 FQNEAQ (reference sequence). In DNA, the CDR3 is TGTGCCAGCAGCTTAGCGAGAACAGGGGCGGATCAGCCCCAGCATTTT. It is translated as CASSLARTGADQPQHF.

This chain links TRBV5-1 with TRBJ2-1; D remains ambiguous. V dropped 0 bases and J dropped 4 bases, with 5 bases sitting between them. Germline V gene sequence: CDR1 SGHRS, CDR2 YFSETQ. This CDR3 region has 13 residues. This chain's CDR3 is CASSLGTYNEQFF. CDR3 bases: TGCGCCAGCAGCTTGGGGACGTACAATGAGCAGTTCTTC. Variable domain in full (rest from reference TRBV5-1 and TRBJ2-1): KAGVTQTPRYLIKTRGQQVTLSCSPISGHRSVSWYQQTPGQGLQFLFEYFSETQRNKGNFPGRFSGRQFSNSRSEMNVSTLELGDSALYLCASSLGTYNEQFFGPGTRLTVL.

CDR3 DNA: TGTGCCAGCAGTTGGGGGACTAGCGGAAAAGAGACCCAGTACTTC. Protein: CASSWGTSGKETQYF. The chain has TRBV5-4 and TRBJ2-5; TRBD2 aligns across 11 bases. The CDR3 consists of 15 residues. The trim removed 5 bases at V and 3 bases at J, leaving 6 bases unmatched. CDR1 and CDR2 (germline): SGHNT, YYREEE (reference sequence).

CDR3 DNA: TGCGCCAGCAGCTTGGGACTAGCTGCAGAGACCCAGTACTTC. Encoded protein: CASSLGLAAETQYF. This chain links TRBV5-1 with TRBJ2-5, with TRBD2 matching over 7 bases. The CDR3 covers 14 residues. The V gene end was trimmed by 0 bases and the J gene end by 4 bases; junction bases not matched to a gene: 3. Germline V CDR1 and CDR2: SGHRS, YFSETQ.

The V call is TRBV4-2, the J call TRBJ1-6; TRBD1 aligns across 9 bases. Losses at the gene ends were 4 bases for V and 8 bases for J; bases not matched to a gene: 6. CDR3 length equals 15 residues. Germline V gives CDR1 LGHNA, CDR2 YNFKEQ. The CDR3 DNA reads TGTGCCAGCAGCCGCGGGACAGGGCTGGATTCACCCCTCCACTTT. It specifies CASSRGTGLDSPLHF.

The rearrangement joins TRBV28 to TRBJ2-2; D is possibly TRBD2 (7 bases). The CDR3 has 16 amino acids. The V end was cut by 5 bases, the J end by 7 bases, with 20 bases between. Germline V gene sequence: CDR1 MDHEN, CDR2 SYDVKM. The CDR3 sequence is CASSPYQAGEGGELFF. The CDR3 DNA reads TGTGCCAGCAGTCCCTACCAAGCAGGGGAGGGCGGGGAGCTGTTTTTT.